This TCR beta chain was sequenced during a study of blood T cells in healthy people across ages. From germline, CDR1 is SGHKS and CDR2 YYEKEE (reference sequence). This CDR3 is built from 15 residues. Trimming took 4 bases from V and 2 from J, leaving 15 bases between them. Total RNA amounts of at least 6 micrograms were extracted per sample. Study-wide results and limits: TCR beta diversity was tightly associated with the proportion of naive T cells.

For this clonotype: No antigen is known for it.

The second PCR ran about 6 to 12 cycles with a sample-barcoded 5' primer and J-beta primers. Each cDNA molecule carried a tag from a template-switch adaptor that contained 12 random nucleotides. MiXCR, applied by TCRdb to the 5' RACE reads, yields one record per CDR3 protein. This sample has around 1,800,000 distinct CDR3 sequences, with 39% found just once. This receptor was obtained from a human donor in good health. The sequenced sample was blood. The rearrangement links TRBV5-5 to TRBJ1-2; D is unclear. This chain's CDR3 is CASSPTTVLNYGYTF. In DNA form, the CDR3 reads TGTGCCAGCAGCCCCACAACAGTGTTAAACTATGGCTACACCTTC.